These 31 T cell receptor beta chains were all obtained from the same sample, sequenced in a study of Ad26.COV2.S vaccination and SARS-CoV-2 variants. The data were produced by immunoSEQ multiplex PCR, yet TCRdb's version contains in-frame clones alone and is incomplete. The table includes 350,000 to 450,000 clones, 92% detected once. Material: peripheral blood, obtained after recovery from COVID-19. The receptors were sampled from a human donor who had recovered from COVID-19.

This chain uses TRBV2 with TRBJ1-1; D is unclear. Trimming took off 4 bases at V and 1 base at J, with 13 bases between the two ends. Germline CDR1 SNHLY, CDR2 FYNNEI. The CDR3 runs to 15 residues. As DNA, the CDR3 is TGTGCCAGCAGTGTGTTATCGGGGAGGAACACTGAAGCTTTCTTT. The encoded protein is CASSVLSGRNTEAFF.

This chain connects TRBV5-1 to TRBJ1-2, with 7 nucleotides matching TRBD1. Germline V lookup: CDR1 SGHRS, CDR2 YFSETQ. The CDR3 sequence is 15 residues long. V shed 0 bases, J shed 5 bases, and the junction held 7 bases outside the gene matches. CDR3 sequence: CASSLATGQSYGYTF. As DNA, the CDR3 is TGCGCCAGCAGCTTGGCGACGGGACAGAGTTATGGCTACACCTTC.

The chain joins TRBV11-2 to TRBJ2-1, with TRBD2 matching over 10 bases. The V segment lost 2 bases and the J segment 8 bases; nucleotides outside the gene matches: 6. The CDR3 has 15 residues. Germline CDR1 is SGHAT and CDR2 is FQNNGV. CDR3 loop: CASSLITSGDDEQFF. CDR3 DNA: TGTGCCAGCAGCTTAATAACTAGCGGGGATGATGAGCAGTTCTTC.

The chain joins TRBV10-2 to TRBJ1-5; D is perhaps TRBD1 (5 bases). Deletions cut 2 bases from V and 7 bases from J, with 15 bases between. Germline CDR1 is WSHSY and CDR2 is SAAADI. The CDR3 consists of 15 residues. The CDR3 DNA is TGCGCCAGCAGTGAGGGTAGGGGTGTCAACCAGCCCCAGCATTTT. This translates into CASSEGRGVNQPQHF.

The rearrangement links TRBV12-5 to TRBJ1-3; D unresolved. Germline V gene sequence: CDR1 LGHNT, CDR2 FRNRAP. The CDR3 has 14 residues. V lost 7 bases, J lost 3 bases, and 13 bases lay in between. CDR3 protein: CASDAARDGNTIYF. CDR3 in DNA: TGTGCTAGTGACGCCGCCCGTGATGGAAACACCATATATTTT.

This chain connects TRBV11-2 to TRBJ1-1; maybe TRBD1 (6 bases). This CDR3 is 14 amino acids long. The V end lost 5 bases, the J end lost 6 bases, and 16 bases lay between the germline ends. Per germline, CDR1 SGHAT and CDR2 FQNNGV. CDR3 protein: CASSDQGFGAEAFF. The CDR3 bases are TGTGCCAGCAGCGATCAGGGGTTTGGCGCTGAAGCTTTCTTT.

The chain joins TRBV7-2 to TRBJ2-7; TRBD2 aligns across 7 bases. The CDR3 totals 16 residues. The germline CDR1 and CDR2 sequences are SGHTA and FQGNSA. Unmatched junction bases numbered 10, after V lost 5 bases and J lost 0 bases. CDR3 amino acids: CASSQGWGGSSYEQYF. The DNA for the CDR3 is TGTGCCAGCAGCCAGGGATGGGGGGGATCCTCCTACGAGCAGTACTTC.

The chain joins TRBV7-2 to TRBJ2-3; 9 bases line up with TRBD2. CDR1 is SGHTA, CDR2 FQGNSA, per germline. J was trimmed by 4 bases and V by 3 bases; bases with no gene match: 5. The CDR3 loop spans 15 amino acids. The CDR3 is CASSFSGGGSDTQYF. The CDR3 DNA is TGTGCCAGCAGCTTTAGCGGGGGAGGGTCAGATACGCAGTATTTT.

V gene TRBV6-2 or TRBV6-3 combines with J gene TRBJ1-4; no clear D gene. From germline, CDR1 is MNHEY and CDR2 SVGEGT. The V end lost 2 bases, the J end lost 0 bases, and 10 bases lay between the germline ends. The CDR3 loop spans 16 amino acids. The CDR3 loop is CASSYREFATNEKLFF. The DNA of the CDR3 is TGTGCCAGCAGTTACAGGGAGTTTGCAACTAATGAAAAACTGTTTTTT.

The chain employs TRBV19 and TRBJ1-1; no reliable D call. Trimming removed 5 bases from V and 3 bases from J, with 7 bases in between. Germline V lookup: CDR1 LNHDA, CDR2 SQIVND (reference sequence). The CDR3 length is 12 residues. The CDR3 protein is CASSEPYTEAFF. CDR3 nucleotides: TGTGCCAGTAGTGAGCCGTACACTGAAGCTTTCTTT.

This clone was recorded only once. The chain carries TRBV19 and TRBJ1-1; 7 nucleotides align to TRBD1. J lost 3 bases, V lost 4 bases, and 2 bases had no gene match. Germline V gene data show CDR1 as LNHDA and CDR2 as SQIVND (reference sequence). The CDR3 spans 13 residues. DNA for the CDR3: TGTGCCAGTAGTAAAGGGACAGACACTGAAGCTTTCTTT. Its protein product is CASSKGTDTEAFF.

J is TRBJ1-5 and V is TRBV11-2; TRBD1 is a possible D gene (5 bases). Trimming removed 1 base at V and 3 bases at J, with 13 bases between. CDR3 length: 16 amino acids. Germline CDR1 SGHAT, CDR2 FQNNGV. The CDR3 DNA sequence: TGTGCCAGCAGCTTAGGGAGGGGAGGGACCAATCAGCCCCAGCATTTT. This gives the protein CASSLGRGGTNQPQHF.

The CDR3 bases are TGTGCCAGCAGTCTAGACAGAAGCTCCTACGAGCAGTACTTC. Translation: CASSLDRSSYEQYF. The V and J genes are TRBV6-5 and TRBJ2-7; the D gene is possibly TRBD1 (5 bases). Germline V CDR1 and CDR2: MNHEY, SVGAGI. V was pared by 5 bases and J by 0 bases, with 11 bases between. There are 14 residues in the CDR3.

The gene calls are TRBV7-2 and TRBJ1-2; D might be TRBD1 (5 bases). Between the trimmed V and J ends, which lost 3 bases and 4 bases, there was a span of 12 bases. CDR1 and CDR2 (germline): SGHTA, FQGNSA. The CDR3 length is 14 residues. Here the CDR3 reads CASSFDSLSYGYTF. The DNA of the CDR3 is TGTGCCAGCAGCTTTGACAGCCTATCCTATGGCTACACCTTC.

As concerns this clone: A read error may produce the germline difference seen at one junction end. V is TRBV12-3 or TRBV12-4 and J is TRBJ2-1; perhaps TRBD1 as D (5 bases). The CDR3 runs 13 residues. The CDR3 DNA is TGTGCCAGCAGTTTAGCAGGGGCAAGATCCACGGTCTTC. Protein sequence: CASSLAGARSTVF.

The V gene is TRBV7-8, the J gene TRBJ2-3; D unclear. The CDR3 spans 13 residues. Trimming cost V 4 bases and J 6 bases, with 11 bases left between them. Germline CDR1 SGHVS, CDR2 FQNEAQ. The CDR3 bases are TGTGCCAGCAGCTCCGTCGCGGCGGATACGCAGTATTTT. Amino acid sequence: CASSSVAADTQYF.

The rearrangement links TRBV10-3 to TRBJ2-3; D might be TRBD1 or TRBD2, each matching 6 bases. Trimming took off 2 bases at V and 1 base at J, with 13 bases between the two ends. The CDR3 extends over 16 amino acids. Germline-derived CDR1 and CDR2 are ENHRY and SYGVKD. The CDR3 sequence: CAISEKGGFGTDTQYF. The CDR3 DNA reads as TGTGCCATCAGTGAGAAGGGGGGCTTCGGCACAGATACGCAGTATTTT.

This chain uses TRBV4-1 with TRBJ1-1, with D unclear. The V end was cut by 0 bases, the J end by 0 bases, with 14 bases between. The CDR3 spans 17 residues. CDR1 is MGHRA and CDR2 is YSYEKL in the germline V gene. This CDR3 is CASSQDRQPNMNTEAFF. CDR3 nucleotides: TGCGCCAGCAGCCAAGATAGGCAGCCAAATATGAACACTGAAGCTTTCTTT.

The chain is built from TRBV5-1 and TRBJ2-5; D remains unclear. Trimming took 4 bases from V and 0 from J, leaving 10 bases between them. Looked up from germline, CDR1 is SGHRS and CDR2 is YFSETQ. The CDR3 is made up of 14 amino acids. The CDR3: CASSPGTNQETQYF. The DNA of the CDR3 is TGCGCCAGCAGCCCCGGAACTAACCAAGAGACCCAGTACTTC.

CDR3 DNA: TGCAGCGTAGGGACAGGGTACGAGCAGTACTTC. Protein: CSVGTGYEQYF. The J gene is TRBJ2-7, the V gene TRBV29-1; 9 nucleotides line up with TRBD1. Germline CDR1 is SQVTM and CDR2 is ANQGSEA. The CDR3 extends over 11 amino acids. V lost 6 bases to trimming and J lost 4 bases; unmatched junction nucleotides: 1.

The chain is built from TRBV29-1 and TRBJ1-1, with a weak D call TRBD1 (6 bases). Germline assignment: CDR1 SQVTM and CDR2 ANQGSEA. The CDR3 has 14 residues. V was clipped by 1 base and J by 5 bases, with 14 bases between them. CDR3 nucleotide sequence: TGCAGCGTTGAAGCGCCGACAGGTAGGACTGAAGCTTTCTTT. It translates to CSVEAPTGRTEAFF.

The rearrangement links TRBV7-2 to TRBJ2-7, with D perhaps TRBD2 (6 bases). Between the trimmed V and J ends, which lost 5 bases and 11 bases, there was a span of 19 bases. Germline V gene data show CDR1 as SGHTA and CDR2 as FQGNSA. The CDR3 is 13 amino acids. CDR3 DNA sequence: TGTGCCAGCAGCCTTGGGAGCCGGGAGTGGGAGTACTTC. Amino acid sequence: CASSLGSREWEYF.

V usage is TRBV5-4 and J usage is TRBJ1-2; 7 bases map to TRBD1. The CDR3 is 13 residues long. The germline V gene encodes CDR1 SGHNT and CDR2 YYREEE (reference sequence). The trim removed 4 bases at V and 4 bases at J, leaving 4 bases unmatched. CDR3 DNA sequence: TGTGCCAGCAGCCAAGGACAGGCCTATGGCTACACCTTC. Residues: CASSQGQAYGYTF.

This chain links TRBV5-4 with TRBJ1-3, with D maybe TRBD1 (5 bases). The CDR3 has 15 amino acids. Germline CDR1 is SGHNT and CDR2 is YYREEE (reference sequence). The V end lost 4 bases, the J end lost 4 bases, and 15 bases lay between the germline ends. CDR3 sequence (DNA): TGTGCCAGCAGCCCAGCGGGGGGAAACGGAAACACCATATATTTT. Translating gives CASSPAGGNGNTIYF.

V usage is TRBV3-1 (or the pseudogene TRBV3-2) and J usage is TRBJ1-2; TRBD1 matches 9 bases. The germline V gene encodes CDR1 LGHDT and CDR2 YNNKEL (reference sequence). The V gene end was trimmed by 0 bases and the J gene end by 6 bases; junction bases not matched to a gene: 11. The CDR3 runs 17 residues. CDR3 bases: TGTGCCAGCAGCCAAGAAATGAGGGGACAGGGACGTGATGGCTACACCTTC. Amino acids: CASSQEMRGQGRDGYTF.

The chain combines TRBV7-9 with TRBJ2-1; 12 bases match TRBD2. The CDR3 is made up of 18 amino acids. Per germline, CDR1 SEHNR and CDR2 FQNEAQ (reference sequence). J gave up 0 bases and V 6 bases, and 9 bases lay outside the gene matches. In DNA form, the CDR3 reads TGTGCCAGCAGTTCGGGAGGGACTAGCGGGTACTCCTACAATGAGCAGTTCTTC. As protein: CASSSGGTSGYSYNEQFF.

The chain couples TRBV4-1 to TRBJ1-1, with D possibly matching TRBD1 (5 bases). This CDR3 contains 14 residues. Germline values: CDR1 MGHRA, CDR2 YSYEKL. Between the trimmed V and J ends, which lost 0 bases and 8 bases, there was a span of 13 bases. CDR3 sequence: CASSQDRDLFEAFF. The CDR3 nucleotides read TGCGCCAGCAGCCAAGACCGGGACCTATTCGAAGCTTTCTTT.

The chain links TRBV5-1 to TRBJ2-5; TRBD2 aligns across 9 bases. After removal of 0 bases from V and 5 bases from J, the junction contained 8 bases not matched to a gene. Germline CDR1 is SGHRS and CDR2 is YFSETQ. The CDR3 extends over 16 amino acids. The CDR3 sequence: CASSLGLAGTAETQYF. CDR3 bases: TGCGCCAGCAGCTTGGGTCTAGCGGGGACGGCGGAGACCCAGTACTTC.

The chain couples TRBV19 to TRBJ1-4; D remains unclear. Germline V gives CDR1 LNHDA, CDR2 SQIVND (reference sequence). V was trimmed by 10 bases and J by 3 bases, leaving 18 bases between them. The CDR3 extends over 15 amino acids. The CDR3 here is CATLPAQASNEKLFF. The CDR3 DNA sequence: TGTGCCACCTTACCGGCTCAGGCATCTAATGAAAAACTGTTTTTT.

The chain has TRBV23-1 and TRBJ2-2, with 8 nucleotides matching TRBD1. TRBV23-1 is noted as an ORF with a role that remains uncertain. The J segment lost 6 bases and the V segment lost 7 bases, leaving 19 bases of the junction unmatched. The CDR3 is made up of 18 amino acids. CDR3: CASILTWWAGGESGELFF. CDR3 coding DNA: TGCGCCAGCATCCTTACGTGGTGGGCAGGGGGCGAGTCCGGGGAGCTGTTTTTT.

The rearrangement joins TRBV27 to TRBJ1-1, with D tentatively TRBD1 (5 bases). CDR3 length equals 15 residues. Germline V lookup: CDR1 MNHEY, CDR2 SMNVEV (reference sequence). Trimming cost V 2 bases and J 5 bases, with 15 bases left between them. CDR3 loop: CASSLKGAGGTEAFF. The DNA of the CDR3 is TGTGCCAGCAGTTTAAAAGGGGCGGGAGGGACTGAAGCTTTCTTT.